Presented here are 2 T cell receptor beta chains from one specimen sequenced in a study of cytomegalovirus exposure and HLA in healthy donors. It was with 60 Vbeta and 13 Jbeta primers that the PCR ran. The repertoire was sequenced with immunoSEQ multiplex PCR; TCRdb's copy has only in-frame clones and lacks some. The data contain about 150,000 clones, approximately 86% of them seen just once; the ten biggest clones take up 5.5% to 8.5%. Sequenced material: PBMCs. These TCRs come from a woman aged 50 to 60 in good health and CMV-seropositive.

This chain connects TRBV7-9 to TRBJ2-1; TRBD1 is a possible D gene (5 bases). The V end lost 2 bases, the J end lost 12 bases, and 11 bases lay between the germline ends. The germline gives CDR1 SEHNR, CDR2 FQNEAQ (reference sequence). The CDR3 consists of 12 residues. The CDR3 bases are TGTGCCAGCAGCTTACAGGGTTTTACGCAGTTCTTC. Translated: CASSLQGFTQFF.

The chain links TRBV25-1 to TRBJ1-1; no clear D gene. The CDR3 is made up of 13 amino acids. V was cut by 5 bases and J by 1 base, with 8 bases left in between. CDR1 and CDR2 (germline): MGHDK, SYGVNS. CDR3 region: CASSPTGNTEAFF. In DNA form, the CDR3 reads TGTGCCAGCAGTCCCACGGGGAACACTGAAGCTTTCTTT.